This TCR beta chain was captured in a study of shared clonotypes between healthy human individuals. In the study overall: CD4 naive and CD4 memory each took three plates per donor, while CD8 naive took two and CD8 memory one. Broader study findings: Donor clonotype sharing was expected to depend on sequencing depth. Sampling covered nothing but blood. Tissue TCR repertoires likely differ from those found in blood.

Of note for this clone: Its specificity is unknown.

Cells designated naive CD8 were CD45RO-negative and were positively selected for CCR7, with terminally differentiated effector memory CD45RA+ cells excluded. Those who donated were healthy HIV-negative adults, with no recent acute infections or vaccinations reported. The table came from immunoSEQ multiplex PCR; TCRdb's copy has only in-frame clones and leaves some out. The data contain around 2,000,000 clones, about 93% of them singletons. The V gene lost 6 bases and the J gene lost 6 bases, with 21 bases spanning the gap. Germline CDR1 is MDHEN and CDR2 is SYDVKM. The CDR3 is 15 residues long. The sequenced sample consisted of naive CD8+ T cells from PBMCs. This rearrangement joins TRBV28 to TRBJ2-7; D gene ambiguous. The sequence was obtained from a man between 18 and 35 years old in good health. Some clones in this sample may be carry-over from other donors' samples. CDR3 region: CASSPPVYGASEQYF. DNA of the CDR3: TGTGCCAGCAGCCCACCAGTCTACGGTGCCTCCGAGCAGTACTTC.